This record covers a single T cell receptor beta chain. Authors' processing steps: Estimation of nucleated cell counts relied on the amplification of reference gene primers. The method was immunoSEQ multiplex PCR; TCRdb's version includes in-frame clones alone and lacks a portion of them. Clone size and the V and J calls come from that table; the DNA yielded D and trimming. The sample consists of about 70,000 clones, roughly 80% of them appearing once. The sample originates from a study of blood T cell repertoires in COVID-19. Study background: Sites in the United States, Italy and Spain provided acute and convalescent COVID-19 samples. Sample material is recorded as cDNA or gDNA derived from T cells, B-cell-depleted T cells, or PBMCs.

Germline CDR1 reads MDHEN; CDR2 reads SYDVKM. The CDR3 has 15 residues. The J segment lost 9 bases and the V segment lost 1 base, leaving 9 bases of the junction unmatched. V usage is TRBV28 and J usage is TRBJ1-2, with TRBD1 matching 9 bases. The sequenced material came from peripheral blood. The source of this sequence is a woman between 65 and 79 years old with acute or convalescent COVID-19. CDR3 protein: CASSLSWTGDLSYTF. The CDR3 nucleotides are TGTGCCAGCAGTTTATCGTGGACAGGGGACCTTAGCTACACCTTC.